These 28 T cell receptor beta chains were sequenced from one sample in a study of shared clonotypes between healthy human individuals. Data came from immunoSEQ multiplex PCR; TCRdb stores just in-frame clones and leaves some out. Of fewer than 1 million clones detected, 96% appear once; the ten largest clones hold 0.2% to 0.25%. Terminally differentiated effector memory CD45RA+ cells were excluded from the naive CD8 cells, which were CD45RO-negative and positively selected for CCR7. Sequenced: naive CD8+ T cells sorted from blood. Source of these receptors: a man aged 25-40 years in good health.

The V and J genes are TRBV27 and TRBJ2-7; unclear D gene. V was trimmed by 3 bases and J by 5 bases, leaving 17 bases between them. The germline CDR1 and CDR2 sequences are MNHEY and SMNVEV (reference sequence). CDR3 length: 15 residues. CDR3: CASSFVSLFENEQYF. CDR3 bases: TGTGCCAGCAGTTTCGTTTCGTTGTTCGAGAACGAGCAGTACTTC.

The chain joins TRBV7-6 to TRBJ2-7, with D perhaps matching TRBD2 (5 bases). CDR1 and CDR2 (germline): SGHVS, FNYEAQ. V gave up 4 bases and J gave up 3 bases, with 10 bases separating them. The length of the CDR3 is 13 residues. The CDR3 DNA reads as TGTGCCAGCAGCTCCGGGGAGATCTACGAGCAGTACTTC. Amino acids: CASSSGEIYEQYF.

V gene TRBV6-1 combines with J gene TRBJ1-1; no clear D gene. The length of the CDR3 is 10 residues. V lost 4 bases, J lost 8 bases, and 5 bases lay in between. Germline CDR1 reads MNHNS; CDR2 reads SASEGT. CDR3 sequence reads: CASSVQEAFF. Here the CDR3 DNA reads TGTGCCAGCAGTGTTCAAGAAGCTTTCTTT.

The rearrangement joins TRBV6-5 to TRBJ2-7, with TRBD2 identical over 13 bases. Trimming took 2 bases from V and 5 from J; bases not matched to a gene: 3. There are 15 residues in the CDR3. Germline CDR1 and CDR2: MNHEY and SVGAGI. In DNA, the CDR3 is TGTGCCAGCAGTTACACGGGACTAGCGGGAAACGAGCAGTACTTC. Translation: CASSYTGLAGNEQYF.

With regard to this clone: At the DNA level, this CDR3 is encoded by other sequences in the same sample as well. V usage is TRBV5-1 and J usage is TRBJ2-7; D perhaps matches TRBD1 (5 bases). The germline V and J ends were trimmed by 0 bases and 2 bases, with 12 bases remaining between them. The CDR3 runs 15 residues. CDR1 is SGHRS, CDR2 YFSETQ, per germline. The CDR3 bases are TGCGCCAGCAGCTTGGATCGCGACAGAACCTACGAGCAGTACTTC. This codes for CASSLDRDRTYEQYF.

V and J are TRBV11-2 and TRBJ1-3; D remains ambiguous. V lost 5 bases to trimming and J lost 4 bases, with 9 bases between them. This CDR3 comprises 13 residues. Germline assignment: CDR1 SGHAT and CDR2 FQNNGV. The CDR3 here is CASSPWSGNTIYF. The CDR3 DNA follows: TGTGCCAGCAGCCCCTGGTCCGGAAACACCATATATTTT.

This chain uses TRBV6-5 with TRBJ1-1; D is uncertain. Germline V lookup: CDR1 MNHEY, CDR2 SVGAGI. V lost 0 bases and J lost 0, with 8 bases in between. The CDR3 runs 15 residues. CDR3 sequence: CASSYSVGVNTEAFF. Here the CDR3 DNA reads TGTGCCAGCAGTTACTCGGTCGGAGTGAACACTGAAGCTTTCTTT.

The gene calls are TRBV7-9 and TRBJ2-7; TRBD1 matches 7 bases. Germline trimming cut 1 base from V and 12 bases from J; bases unmatched to any gene: 15. The germline gives CDR1 SEHNR, CDR2 FQNEAQ (reference sequence). The CDR3 loop spans 15 amino acids. This CDR3 reads CASSLENSIRGSWYF. The CDR3 DNA sequence: TGTGCCAGCAGCTTAGAGAATTCGATCAGGGGGTCGTGGTACTTC.

The gene calls are TRBV4-1 and TRBJ2-7; D is ambiguous. Germline CDR1 MGHRA, CDR2 YSYEKL. V lost 0 bases to trimming and J lost 3 bases, with 15 bases between them. This CDR3 comprises 16 residues. The CDR3 is CASSQDFSEVYYEQYF. CDR3 coding DNA: TGCGCCAGCAGCCAAGATTTCTCGGAAGTTTACTACGAGCAGTACTTC.

The V gene is TRBV2, the J gene TRBJ2-7; 13 bases fit TRBD2. CDR1 is SNHLY, CDR2 FYNNEI, per germline. After removal of 11 bases from V and 7 bases from J, the junction contained 8 bases not matched to a gene. This CDR3 region has 13 residues. CDR3 DNA sequence: TGTGCCGGAACTAGCGGGAGGGCCTGGGAGCAGTACTTC. It is translated as CAGTSGRAWEQYF.

This chain uses TRBV10-3 with TRBJ2-7; 9 nucleotides agree with TRBD1. This CDR3 is 14 amino acids long. Looked up from germline, CDR1 is ENHRY and CDR2 is SYGVKD. The junction had 10 bases not matched to a gene; V was cut back by 8 bases and J by 5 bases. The CDR3 region has the DNA TGTGCCATCGACTCCCGGGACAGGGCAAACGAGCAGTACTTC. This codes for CAIDSRDRANEQYF.

This clone was counted once. The chain links TRBV5-1 to TRBJ2-1; 8 bases align to TRBD2. The CDR3 sequence is 17 residues long. The V gene end was trimmed by 4 bases and the J gene end by 6 bases; junction bases not matched to a gene: 15. Germline V CDR1 and CDR2: SGHRS, YFSETQ. The CDR3 DNA reads as TGCGCCAGCAGCCCTAGGGGGGAGCGGGAGTACCGCAATGAGCAGTTCTTC. Protein product: CASSPRGEREYRNEQFF. Variable domain in full (rest from reference TRBV5-1 and TRBJ2-1): KAGVTQTPRYLIKTRGQQVTLSCSPISGHRSVSWYQQTPGQGLQFLFEYFSETQRNKGNFPGRFSGRQFSNSRSEMNVSTLELGDSALYLCASSPRGEREYRNEQFFGPGTRLTVL.

The CDR3 sequence: CASSSRGLPSSYEQYF. The CDR3 nucleotides read TGTGCCAGCAGCTCTAGGGGGCTTCCGAGCTCCTACGAGCAGTACTTC. V usage is TRBV7-2 and J usage is TRBJ2-7; TRBD1 agrees at 7 bases. Trimming cost V 4 bases and J 0 bases; bases outside gene matches: 9. Germline CDR1 is SGHTA and CDR2 is FQGNSA. The CDR3 consists of 16 residues.

The chain recombines TRBV28 with TRBJ1-2; no firm D call. V was clipped by 3 bases and J by 6 bases, with 5 bases between them. The CDR3 loop spans 11 amino acids. Germline V CDR1 and CDR2: MDHEN, SYDVKM. This CDR3 is CASSFVDGYTF. CDR3 nucleotide sequence: TGTGCCAGCAGTTTTGTCGATGGCTACACCTTC.

The chain uses TRBV6-4 and TRBJ1-1; D is uncertain. The ends were cut back, 10 bases at V and 0 bases at J, with 12 bases in the middle. CDR1 is MRHNA and CDR2 is SNTAGT in the germline V gene. This CDR3 is 13 amino acids long. CDR3 sequence: CATIYNVNTEAFF. In DNA, the CDR3 is TGTGCCACCATATACAATGTGAACACTGAAGCTTTCTTT.

To note about this clone: The junction shows a germline mismatch at one end, possibly a read error. This chain links TRBV7-9 with TRBJ2-7; 10 bases map to TRBD2. This CDR3 has 15 residues. From germline, CDR1 is SEHNR and CDR2 FQNEAQ (reference sequence). CDR3 sequence reads: CASSFFASGGSRFAF. CDR3 nucleotides: TGTGCCAGCAGTTTCTTCGCTAGCGGGGGAAGTCGATTCGCCTTC.

This chain connects TRBV7-9 to TRBJ1-1; 7 positions match TRBD1. The CDR3 length is 17 residues. Losses at the gene ends were 3 bases for V and 0 bases for J; bases not matched to a gene: 10. The germline V gene encodes CDR1 SEHNR and CDR2 FQNEAQ (reference sequence). The CDR3 sequence is CASSFQPGQVMNTEAFF. CDR3 nucleotide sequence: TGTGCCAGCAGCTTCCAGCCCGGACAGGTGATGAACACTGAAGCTTTCTTT. Variable domain in full (rest from reference TRBV7-9 and TRBJ1-1): DTGVSQNPRHKITKRGQNVTFRCDPISEHNRLYWYRQTLGQGPEFLTYFQNEAQLEKSRLLSDRFSAERPKGSFSTLEIQRTEQGDSAMYLCASSFQPGQVMNTEAFFGQGTRLTVV.

Note on this clone: The same CDR3 arises from other DNA sequences in this sample as well. The chain couples TRBV5-6 to TRBJ2-7; 13 nucleotides match TRBD2. The V gene end was trimmed by 2 bases and the J gene end by 3 bases; junction bases not matched to a gene: 2. The germline V gene has CDR1 SGHDT and CDR2 YYEEEE. The CDR3 covers 15 residues. The CDR3 nucleotides read TGTGCCAGCAGCTTAGGACTAGCGGGAGACTACGAGCAGTACTTC. This gives the protein CASSLGLAGDYEQYF.

The chain couples TRBV27 to TRBJ1-2; 9 nucleotides align to TRBD1. The CDR3 length is 14 residues. Looked up from germline, CDR1 is MNHEY and CDR2 is SMNVEV (reference sequence). After removal of 6 bases from V and 3 bases from J, the junction contained 5 bases not matched to a gene. CDR3 sequence (DNA): TGTGCCAGCAGCCCGGGGACAGGGTACTATGGCTACACCTTC. Its protein product is CASSPGTGYYGYTF.

This clone was picked up one time. The chain has TRBV5-7 and TRBJ2-7; D unresolved. TRBV5-7 is sorted into the ORF group, with uncertain function. The ends were cut back, 1 base at V and 5 bases at J, with 13 bases in the middle. This CDR3 has 14 residues. The CDR3 nucleotides are TGTGCCAGCAGCTTGTACGGTTTGGGCCACGAGCAGTACTTC. This codes for CASSLYGLGHEQYF.

The CDR3 reads CASSLLAGVSNEQFF. In DNA, the CDR3 is TGTGCCAGCAGTTTGCTAGCGGGAGTATCCAATGAGCAGTTCTTC. This chain connects TRBV27 to TRBJ2-1; TRBD2 agrees at 10 bases. J was trimmed by 6 bases and V by 3 bases; bases with no gene match: 5. The CDR3 has 15 residues. CDR1 MNHEY and CDR2 SMNVEV come from the germline V gene (reference sequence).

This chain joins TRBV7-9 and TRBJ2-7; D remains ambiguous. Germline V gene data show CDR1 as SEHNR and CDR2 as FQNEAQ (reference sequence). The ends were cut back, 6 bases at V and 0 bases at J, with 6 bases in the middle. This CDR3 comprises 12 residues. CDR3 sequence reads: CASRMSSYEQYF. As DNA, the CDR3 is TGTGCCAGCAGGATGAGCTCCTACGAGCAGTACTTC.

The chain is built from TRBV11-2 and TRBJ2-7; D is unclear. The CDR3 sequence is 16 residues long. The germline V gene encodes CDR1 SGHAT and CDR2 FQNNGV. The V end lost 5 bases, the J end lost 2 bases, and 19 bases lay between the germline ends. CDR3 nucleotides: TGTGCCAGCAGCGCCCTCGATGGGATATTGACCTACGAGCAGTACTTC. Amino acids: CASSALDGILTYEQYF.

V and J are TRBV7-9 and TRBJ1-4; D unresolved. V dropped 5 bases and J dropped 4 bases, with 14 bases sitting between them. The CDR3 runs 15 residues. Germline V CDR1 and CDR2: SEHNR, FQNEAQ (reference sequence). This CDR3 is CASSPRVGNNEKLFF. Here the CDR3 DNA reads TGTGCCAGCAGCCCTAGGGTGGGGAATAATGAAAAACTGTTTTTT.

The chain joins TRBV6-1 to TRBJ2-7, with 7 nucleotides matching TRBD2. The CDR3 runs to 12 residues. Germline CDR1 MNHNS, CDR2 SASEGT. CDR3 sequence: CAAGYSSYEQYF. The CDR3 region has the DNA TGTGCAGCGGGGTACTCCTCCTACGAGCAGTACTTC.

This clone has only one observation. CDR3 nucleotides: TGTGCCAGCAGCTTAGAGAGACAGGTCAATCAGCCCCAGCATTTT. It specifies CASSLERQVNQPQHF. The V call is TRBV7-2, the J call TRBJ1-5; a weak D match, TRBD1 (6 bases). With 1 base removed from V and 3 bases from J, the gap between germline ends came to 10 bases. CDR1 is SGHTA, CDR2 FQGNSA, per germline. The CDR3 totals 15 residues. The full variable domain, its missing parts supplied by reference TRBV7-2 and TRBJ1-5, is GAGVSQSPSNKVTEKGKDVELRCDPISGHTALYWYRQSLGQGLEFLIYFQGNSAPDKSGLPSDRFSAERTGGSVSTLTIQRTQQEDSAVYLCASSLERQVNQPQHFGDGTRLSIL.

The rearrangement uses TRBV7-9 and TRBJ1-2; the D is unclear. CDR3 length equals 16 residues. Germline V lookup: CDR1 SEHNR, CDR2 FQNEAQ (reference sequence). The V end lost 2 bases, the J end lost 0 bases, and 13 bases lay between the germline ends. The CDR3 region has the DNA TGTGCCAGCAGCTTATCCGGACTGGGAGCTAACTATGGCTACACCTTC. Translating it yields CASSLSGLGANYGYTF.

The V gene is TRBV27, the J gene TRBJ2-3; TRBD1 is a possible D gene (5 bases). CDR1 and CDR2 (germline): MNHEY, SMNVEV (reference sequence). V dropped 2 bases and J dropped 6 bases, with 15 bases sitting between them. The CDR3 extends over 15 amino acids. The CDR3 nucleotides read TGTGCCAGCAGTTTAATGGGGCCCGGCCGGGATACGCAGTATTTT. Amino acid sequence: CASSLMGPGRDTQYF.